This is a list of T cell receptor beta chains from one sample in a study of T cell repertoires in cytomegalovirus infection. Using its own MiXCR run on the reads, TCRdb lists one record per CDR3 protein. Here the sample spans roughly 320,000 distinct CDR3 sequences, around a tenth being singletons. The sample taken for sequencing was PBMCs. These receptors were taken from a human donor in good health (CMV status not recorded). Some clones in this sample may be carry-over from other donors' samples. Both conserved end residues are part of each CDR3. The order of the fields is V gene, D gene, clone size, J gene, CDR3 DNA, CDR3 protein. A D gene is named only where the DNA matches it firmly. Size is stated for part of the rows, as once, few or many counts, or as a class when the clone is expanded.

TRBV28	TRBD1	many	TRBJ1-1	TGTGCCAGCAGTTTAGACAGGGACACTGAAGCTTTCTTT	CASSLDRDTEAFF
TRBV5-1	-	-	TRBJ1-2	TGCGCCAGCAGCTCCCAGGGGTCTAACTATGGCTACACCTTC	CASSSQGSNYGYTF
TRBV7-2	-	-	TRBJ2-1	TGTGCCAGCAGCTCATTCACAGGGATATACAATGAGCAGTTCTTC	CASSSFTGIYNEQFF
TRBV10-3	-	-	TRBJ1-4	TGTGCCATCGGTAGGGGGGCTGATGAAAAACTGTTTTTT	CAIGRGADEKLFF
TRBV20-1	TRBD1	-	TRBJ2-3	TGCAGTGCTTTGACAGGGTGGGGGACAGATACGCAGTATTTT	CSALTGWGTDTQYF
TRBV10-3	TRBD2	-	TRBJ2-3	TGTGCCATCAGTGGTCGGGACTACGAGATGGGGGATACGCAGTATTTT	CAISGRDYEMGDTQYF
TRBV7-2	TRBD2	many	TRBJ2-3	TGTGCCAGCAGTCCCTCACGGACTAGCGGACTCCTTAGCACAGATACGCAGTATTTT	CASSPSRTSGLLSTDTQYF
TRBV30	-	few	TRBJ2-7	TGTGCCTGGATGGGTGTAGGCTACGAGCAGTACTTC	CAWMGVGYEQYF
TRBV28	-	-	TRBJ1-5	TGTGCCAGCAGTTCCCCTGGGAAGCCCCAGCATTTT	CASSSPGKPQHF
TRBV28	-	few	TRBJ2-7	TGTGCCAGCAGTTTCCGGCCCGGCGAGCAGTACTTC	CASSFRPGEQYF
TRBV7-6	-	few	TRBJ2-1	TGTGCCAGCAGCTCAACGGGACCCAGCTCCTACAATGAGCAGTTCTTC	CASSSTGPSSYNEQFF
TRBV6-2/TRBV6-3	-	many	TRBJ1-2	TGTGCCAGCAGTTCCCGAGGCCGGCTCTATGGCTACACCTTC	CASSSRGRLYGYTF
TRBV7-2	-	many	TRBJ2-7	TGTGCCAGCAGCCGAGGGGGAGGGCGATACGAGCAGTACTTC	CASSRGGGRYEQYF
TRBV4-1	-	-	TRBJ1-3	TGCGCCAGCAGCCAAGCGCCCTTCCGCGGGCCAAACACCATATATTTT	CASSQAPFRGPNTIYF
TRBV6-1	-	-	TRBJ2-7	TGTGCCAGCAGTTACCGGTGGCAGGGTACCTACGAGCAGTACTTC	CASSYRWQGTYEQYF
TRBV19	-	many	TRBJ2-1	TGTGCCAGTAAGGGGATAGCGGCTTTCTACAATGAGCAGTTCTTC	CASKGIAAFYNEQFF
TRBV19	-	few	TRBJ1-2	TGTGCCAGTAGTATCAACAGGGACTATGGCTACACCTTC	CASSINRDYGYTF
TRBV12-3/TRBV12-4	-	many	TRBJ2-7	TGTGCCAGCAGTTTCTCCAGCGGGTTTTACGAGCAGTACTTC	CASSFSSGFYEQYF
TRBV7-2	-	many	TRBJ1-5	TGTGCCAGCAGCCCCCAGGACAATCAGCCCCAGCATTTT	CASSPQDNQPQHF
TRBV5-1	-	few	TRBJ2-5	TGCGCCAGCAGCTCAGCCCCGGGACAAGAAGAGACCCAGTACTTC	CASSSAPGQEETQYF
TRBV15	TRBD1	many	TRBJ1-2	TGTGCCACCAGCCTCCACCTAGACAGGGATCATGGCTACACCTTC	CATSLHLDRDHGYTF
TRBV7-2	TRBD2	many	TRBJ2-2	TGTGCCAGCAGCTTAAAACTGCGGGGGAGCAACGGGGAGCTGTTTTTT	CASSLKLRGSNGELFF
TRBV7-8	TRBD2	many	TRBJ2-3	TGTGCCAGCAGCTACCGGAGACTAGCGGGGGGGACAGATACGCAGTATTTT	CASSYRRLAGGTDTQYF
TRBV11-2	-	few	TRBJ2-1	TGTGCCAGCAGCTTAGCCTGGGGCGAGGATGAGCAGTTCTTC	CASSLAWGEDEQFF
TRBV7-2	TRBD2	-	TRBJ2-6	TGTGCCAGCAGCTTAGGGTCGGGGGGTGCCAACGTCCTGACTTTC	CASSLGSGGANVLTF
TRBV7-6	TRBD1	many	TRBJ1-5	TGTGCCAGCAGCAAAGGACAGGCGGTGGGTCAGCCCCAGCATTTT	CASSKGQAVGQPQHF
TRBV28	-	-	TRBJ1-2	TGTGCCAGCAGTCCCCTAGGGGGGTCGCATGGCTACACCTTC	CASSPLGGSHGYTF
TRBV2	TRBD1	many	TRBJ1-4	TGTGCCAGCAGGGACAGGGGGCGAACTATGGATAATGAAAAACTGTTTTTT	CASRDRGRTMDNEKLFF
TRBV7-2	TRBD2	many	TRBJ2-5	TGTGCCAGCAGCTCACGTCCACTAGCGGGGGGGCAGGGTGAGACCCAGTACTTC	CASSSRPLAGGQGETQYF
TRBV27	-	few	TRBJ1-5	TGTGCCAGCAGTTCCCCCGGGGCCAATCAGCCCCAGCATTTT	CASSSPGANQPQHF
TRBV25-1	TRBD1	-	TRBJ1-2	TGTGCCAGCAGAGGAACGGACAGGGCATTCTATGGCTACACCTTC	CASRGTDRAFYGYTF
TRBV12-3/TRBV12-4	-	many	TRBJ2-1	TGTGCCAGCAGGGAGGGAAAGTGGGGGGAGAGCTCCTACAATGAGCAGTTCTTC	CASREGKWGESSYNEQFF
TRBV20-1	TRBD2	few	TRBJ2-1	TGCAGTGCTTTCCGACTAGCGGGGGGCGTCTACAATGAGCAGTTCTTC	CSAFRLAGGVYNEQFF
TRBV2	-	many	TRBJ2-3	TGTGCCAGCAAACCTAGGACAGACGGCACAGATACGCAGTATTTT	CASKPRTDGTDTQYF
TRBV28	-	few	TRBJ1-5	TGTGCCAGCAAGTCGGATGTGGGGCCCCAGCATTTT	CASKSDVGPQHF
TRBV7-3	TRBD1	few	TRBJ1-2	TGTGCCAGCAGTCAGGACAGGGGGCGTCTTTACGGCTACACCTTC	CASSQDRGRLYGYTF
TRBV7-2	-	many	TRBJ2-7	TGTGCCAGCAGCTTAGAGGCGCAGACCCCGTGGTTGTACGAGCAGTACTTC	CASSLEAQTPWLYEQYF
TRBV9	-	many	TRBJ1-3	TGTGCCAGCAGCGTAGCCGGGACCTACTCTGGAAACACCATATATTTT	CASSVAGTYSGNTIYF
TRBV9	-	-	TRBJ2-7	TGTGCCAGCAGCGTGGGACCCCTCGGAGCCTACGAGCAGTACTTC	CASSVGPLGAYEQYF
TRBV28	-	-	TRBJ1-6	TGTGCCAGCAGTTTGGGAGAAGGACTTTTGCCCCTCCACTTT	CASSLGEGLLPLHF
TRBV7-2	-	many	TRBJ1-2	TGTGCCAGCAGCTTAAATCGACCAGGGAACTATGGCTACACCTTC	CASSLNRPGNYGYTF
TRBV12-3/TRBV12-4	-	-	TRBJ2-1	TGTGCCAGCACACGGACGTCCCCCGTAGTCTTC	CASTRTSPVVF
TRBV7-9	-	few	TRBJ2-5	TGTGCCAGCTCCGACGGGACCCAGTACTTC	CASSDGTQYF
TRBV15	-	few	TRBJ1-4	TGTGCCACCAGCAGATCGATACCAACTAATGAAAAACTGTTTTTT	CATSRSIPTNEKLFF
TRBV7-2	-	medium-sized	TRBJ2-7	TGTGCCAGCAGCCTGGTGGGGGGTGGATCCTACGAGCAGTACTTC	CASSLVGGGSYEQYF
TRBV19	TRBD2	few	TRBJ2-1	TGTGCCACAGGGACTAGCGGGCCTCTGGATGAGCAGTTCTTC	CATGTSGPLDEQFF
TRBV12-3/TRBV12-4	TRBD1	-	TRBJ2-3	TGTGCCAGCAGTAGGGACAGACTCGCCACAGATACGCAGTATTTT	CASSRDRLATDTQYF
TRBV11-2	-	-	TRBJ2-2	TGTGCCAGCAGCTTGTTGCGAGCCGGCACCGGGGAGCTGTTTTTT	CASSLLRAGTGELFF
TRBV7-2	-	many	TRBJ1-2	TGTGCCAGCAGCTTAGTGGCAGGGGATTATGGCTACACCTTC	CASSLVAGDYGYTF
TRBV6-6	TRBD2	once	TRBJ2-1	TGTGCCAGCAGGGGGTTAACGGGGGGGCCGAAGGAGCAGTTCTTC	CASRGLTGGPKEQFF
TRBV29-1	-	-	TRBJ1-4	TGCAGCGTTGGATTTGGGGAAAAACTGTTTTTT	CSVGFGEKLFF
TRBV18	-	-	TRBJ2-2	TGTGCCAGCTCTCAGATTAGGGGCGCGAACACCGGGGAGCTGTTTTTT	CASSQIRGANTGELFF